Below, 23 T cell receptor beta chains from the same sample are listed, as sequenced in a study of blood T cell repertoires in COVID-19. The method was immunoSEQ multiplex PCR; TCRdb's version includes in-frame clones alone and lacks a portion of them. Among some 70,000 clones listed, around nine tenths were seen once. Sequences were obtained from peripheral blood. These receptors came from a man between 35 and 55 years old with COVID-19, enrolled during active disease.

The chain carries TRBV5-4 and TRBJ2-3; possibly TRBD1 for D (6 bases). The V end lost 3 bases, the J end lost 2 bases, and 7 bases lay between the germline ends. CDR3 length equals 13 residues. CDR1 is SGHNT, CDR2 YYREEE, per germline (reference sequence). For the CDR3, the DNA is TGTGCCAGCAGCTGGGACACCACAGATACGCAGTATTTT. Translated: CASSWDTTDTQYF.

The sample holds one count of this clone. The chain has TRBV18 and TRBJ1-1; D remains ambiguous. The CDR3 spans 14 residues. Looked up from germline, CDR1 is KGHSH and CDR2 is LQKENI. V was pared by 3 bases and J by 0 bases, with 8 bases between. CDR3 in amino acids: CASSPEQMNTEAFF. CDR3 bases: TGTGCCAGCTCACCGGAACAGATGAACACTGAAGCTTTCTTT.

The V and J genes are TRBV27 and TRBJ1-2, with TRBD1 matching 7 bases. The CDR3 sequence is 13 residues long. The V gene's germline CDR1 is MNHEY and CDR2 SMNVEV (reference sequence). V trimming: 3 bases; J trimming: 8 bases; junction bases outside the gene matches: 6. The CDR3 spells CASSFRGTVGYTF. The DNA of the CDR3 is TGTGCCAGCAGTTTTCGAGGGACAGTCGGCTACACCTTC.

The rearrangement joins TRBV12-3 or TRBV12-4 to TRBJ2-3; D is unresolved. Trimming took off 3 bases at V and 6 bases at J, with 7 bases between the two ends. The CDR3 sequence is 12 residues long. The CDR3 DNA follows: TGTGCCAGCAGTTTCTCTACCGATACGCAGTATTTT. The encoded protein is CASSFSTDTQYF.

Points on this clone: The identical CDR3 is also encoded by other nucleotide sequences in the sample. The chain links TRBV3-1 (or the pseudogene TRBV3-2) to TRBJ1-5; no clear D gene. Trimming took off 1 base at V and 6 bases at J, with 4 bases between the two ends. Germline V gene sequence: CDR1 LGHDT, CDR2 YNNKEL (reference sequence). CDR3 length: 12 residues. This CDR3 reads CASSQGAQPQHF. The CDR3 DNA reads TGTGCCAGCAGCCAAGGGGCTCAGCCCCAGCATTTT.

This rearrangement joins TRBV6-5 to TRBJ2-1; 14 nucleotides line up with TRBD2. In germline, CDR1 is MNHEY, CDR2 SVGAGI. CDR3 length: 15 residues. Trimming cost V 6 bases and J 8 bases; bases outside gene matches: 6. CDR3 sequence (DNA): TGTGCCAGCAGGAGTGGGACTAGCGGGGGCTATGAGCAGTTCTTC. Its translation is CASRSGTSGGYEQFF.

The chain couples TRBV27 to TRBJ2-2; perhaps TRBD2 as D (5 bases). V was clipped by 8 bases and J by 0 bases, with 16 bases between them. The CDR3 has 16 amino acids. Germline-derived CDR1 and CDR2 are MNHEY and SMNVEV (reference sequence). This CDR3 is CASFRSRGTNTGELFF. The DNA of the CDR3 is TGTGCCAGCTTCCGGTCACGAGGGACGAACACCGGGGAGCTGTTTTTT.

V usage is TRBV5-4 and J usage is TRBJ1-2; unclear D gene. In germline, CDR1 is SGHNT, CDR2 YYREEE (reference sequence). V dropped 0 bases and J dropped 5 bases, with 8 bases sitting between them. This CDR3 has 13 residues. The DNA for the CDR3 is TGTGCCAGCAGCTTGGCCGCGGAATATGGCTACACCTTC. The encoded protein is CASSLAAEYGYTF.

Here the CDR3 reads CASSPRGEGSPMVDEKLFF. The CDR3 region has the DNA TGTGCCAGCAGCCCCAGGGGAGAGGGCAGTCCAATGGTTGATGAAAAACTGTTTTTT. V usage is TRBV11-3 and J usage is TRBJ1-4; D perhaps matches TRBD1 (6 bases). This CDR3 has 19 residues. Germline assignment: CDR1 SGHNT and CDR2 YENEEA. Trimming took off 5 bases at V and 6 bases at J, with 28 bases between the two ends. Variable domain in full (rest from reference TRBV11-3 and TRBJ1-4): EAGVVQSPRYKIIEKKQPVAFWCNPISGHNTLYWYLQNLGQGPELLIRYENEEAVDDSQLPKDRFSAERLKGVDSTLKIQPAELGDSAVYLCASSPRGEGSPMVDEKLFFGSGTQLSVL.

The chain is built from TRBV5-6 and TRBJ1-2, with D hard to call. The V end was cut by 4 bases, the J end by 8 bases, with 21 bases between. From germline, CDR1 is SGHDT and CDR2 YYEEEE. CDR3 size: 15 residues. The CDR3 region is CASSDLGSSGRGYTF. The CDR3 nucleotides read TGTGCCAGCAGCGACCTCGGCAGTTCTGGGAGGGGCTACACCTTC.

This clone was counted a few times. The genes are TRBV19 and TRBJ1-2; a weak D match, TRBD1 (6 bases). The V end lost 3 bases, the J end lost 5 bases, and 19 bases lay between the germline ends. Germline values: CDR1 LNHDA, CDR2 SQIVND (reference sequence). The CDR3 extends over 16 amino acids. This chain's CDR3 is CASSMIGGQSDYGYTF. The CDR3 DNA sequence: TGTGCCAGTAGTATGATTGGGGGACAAAGTGATTATGGCTACACCTTC.

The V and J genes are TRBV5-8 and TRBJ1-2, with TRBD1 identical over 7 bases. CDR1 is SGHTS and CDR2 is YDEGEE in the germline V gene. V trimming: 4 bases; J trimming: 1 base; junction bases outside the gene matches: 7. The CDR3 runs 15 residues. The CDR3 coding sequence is TGTGCCAGCAGCCTCGGGACAGTCCTTAACTATGGCTACACCTTC. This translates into CASSLGTVLNYGYTF.

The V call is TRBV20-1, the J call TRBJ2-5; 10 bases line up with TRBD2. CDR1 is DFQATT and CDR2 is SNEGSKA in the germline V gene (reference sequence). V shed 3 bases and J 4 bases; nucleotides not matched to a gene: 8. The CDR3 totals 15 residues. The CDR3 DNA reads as TGCAGTGCTAGTGAAGCGGGGGGGCCTCTAGAGACCCAGTACTTC. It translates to CSASEAGGPLETQYF.

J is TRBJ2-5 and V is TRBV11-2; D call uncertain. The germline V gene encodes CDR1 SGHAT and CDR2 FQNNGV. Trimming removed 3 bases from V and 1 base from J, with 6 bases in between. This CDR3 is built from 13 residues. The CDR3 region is CASSLYSQETQYF. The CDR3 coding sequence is TGTGCCAGCAGCTTGTACAGCCAAGAGACCCAGTACTTC.

The CDR3 DNA is TGTGCCAGCTCACCCATAGCCTATGAGCAGTTCTTC. Its translation: CASSPIAYEQFF. The chain is built from TRBV18 and TRBJ2-1; no firm D call. From germline, CDR1 is KGHSH and CDR2 LQKENI. Trimming pared 3 bases from V and 8 bases from J, leaving 8 bases between. The CDR3 runs 12 residues.

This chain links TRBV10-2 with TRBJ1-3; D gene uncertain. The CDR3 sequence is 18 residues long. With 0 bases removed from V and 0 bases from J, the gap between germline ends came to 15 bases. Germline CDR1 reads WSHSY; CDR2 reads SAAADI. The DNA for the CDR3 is TGCGCCAGCAGTGAGTCTATTACGCGGCAGAGCTCTGGAAACACCATATATTTT. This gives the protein CASSESITRQSSGNTIYF.

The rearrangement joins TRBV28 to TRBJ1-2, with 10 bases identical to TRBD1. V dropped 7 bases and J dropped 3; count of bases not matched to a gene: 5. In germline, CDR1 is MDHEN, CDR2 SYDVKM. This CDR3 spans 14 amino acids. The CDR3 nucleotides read TGTGCCAGCAAAACCGGGACAGGGGACTATGGCTACACCTTC. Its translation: CASKTGTGDYGYTF.

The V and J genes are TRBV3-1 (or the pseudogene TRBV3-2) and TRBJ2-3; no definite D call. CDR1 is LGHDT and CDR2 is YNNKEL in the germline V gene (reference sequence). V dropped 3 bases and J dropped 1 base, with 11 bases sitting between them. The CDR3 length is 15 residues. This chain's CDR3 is CASSHFRSGTDTQYF. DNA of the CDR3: TGTGCCAGCAGCCACTTCCGTTCTGGCACAGATACGCAGTATTTT.

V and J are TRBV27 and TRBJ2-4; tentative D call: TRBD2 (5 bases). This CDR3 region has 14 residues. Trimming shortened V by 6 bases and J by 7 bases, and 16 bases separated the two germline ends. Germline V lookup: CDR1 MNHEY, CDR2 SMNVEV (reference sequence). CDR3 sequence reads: CASSLTASGNIQYF. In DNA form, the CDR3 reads TGTGCCAGCAGCTTGACCGCCTCGGGGAACATTCAGTACTTC.

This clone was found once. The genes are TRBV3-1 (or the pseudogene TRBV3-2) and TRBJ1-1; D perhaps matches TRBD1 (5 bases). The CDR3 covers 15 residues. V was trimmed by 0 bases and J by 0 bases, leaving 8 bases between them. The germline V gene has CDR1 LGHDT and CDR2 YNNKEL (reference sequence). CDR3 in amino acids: CASSQDLTVNTEAFF. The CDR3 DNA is TGTGCCAGCAGCCAAGATTTGACAGTGAACACTGAAGCTTTCTTT.

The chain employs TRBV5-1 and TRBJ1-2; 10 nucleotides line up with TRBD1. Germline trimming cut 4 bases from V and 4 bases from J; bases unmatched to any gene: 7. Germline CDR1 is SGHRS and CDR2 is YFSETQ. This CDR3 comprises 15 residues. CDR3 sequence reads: CASSPGTGDGYGYTF. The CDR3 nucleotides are TGCGCCAGCAGCCCTGGGACAGGGGACGGCTATGGCTACACCTTC. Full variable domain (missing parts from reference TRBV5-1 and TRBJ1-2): KAGVTQTPRYLIKTRGQQVTLSCSPISGHRSVSWYQQTPGQGLQFLFEYFSETQRNKGNFPGRFSGRQFSNSRSEMNVSTLELGDSALYLCASSPGTGDGYGYTFGSGTRLTVV.

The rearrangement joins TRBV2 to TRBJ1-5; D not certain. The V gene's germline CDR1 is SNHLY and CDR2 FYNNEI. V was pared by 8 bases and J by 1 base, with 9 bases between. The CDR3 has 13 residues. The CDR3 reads CASVKQSNQPQHF. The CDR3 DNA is TGTGCCAGCGTTAAACAGAGCAATCAGCCCCAGCATTTT.

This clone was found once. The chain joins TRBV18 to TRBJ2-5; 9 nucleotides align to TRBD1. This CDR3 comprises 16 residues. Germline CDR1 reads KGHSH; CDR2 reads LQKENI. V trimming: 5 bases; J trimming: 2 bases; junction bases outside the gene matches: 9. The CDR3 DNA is TGTGCCAGCTCAGTAACCCGGGACAGGGAACAAGAGACCCAGTACTTC. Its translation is CASSVTRDREQETQYF.